This T cell receptor beta chain was profiled in a study of cytomegalovirus exposure and HLA in healthy donors. The length of the CDR3 is 14 residues. The V end was cut by 3 bases, the J end by 2 bases, with 12 bases between. Germline V gene lookup returns CDR1 SGHRS and CDR2 YFSETQ. On this clone: What it binds is not known.

Study-wide points: High sensitivity and specificity were reportedly achieved when the classifier diagnosed cytomegalovirus status. Despite most TCR sequences being rare, some public TCRs occurred in many donors. It was confirmed in vitro that three of the CMV-associated chains were specific for CMV antigens. Cytomegalovirus-associated status was assigned to some 180 TCR beta chains.

Sequencing was performed with immunoSEQ multiplex PCR; in TCRdb, only in-frame clones are kept and a portion is missing. The sample has around 70,000 clones, approximately 93% seen once. The clonotype originates from a young man in good health and CMV-seropositive. This chain links TRBV5-1 with TRBJ2-7, with D possibly being TRBD2 (7 bases). The sequenced material came from PBMCs. The CDR3 DNA is TGCGCCAGCAGCTGGGGGGGGCTTGCCTACGAGCAGTACTTC. Translating it yields CASSWGGLAYEQYF.